A selection of T cell receptor beta chains follows, all from one sample in a study of shared T cell receptors in the human thymus. Using immunoSEQ multiplex PCR, the repertoire was profiled, and TCRdb retains in-frame clones only, with some absent. This table holds hundreds of thousands of clones, around 87% found once. This sample also belongs to another study, concerning human thymus T cells.

The material sequenced was thymocytes. The receptors originated from a boy in the first two years of life with a congenital heart defect. Both conserved end residues are part of each CDR3. D genes are given only for firm matches. Clone size is given for some rows only: seen once, a few or many times, or a class if the clone is expanded.

j_gene: TRBJ2-1; abundance: NA; d_gene: TRBD1; v_gene: TRBV6-5; CDR3nt: TGTGCCAGCAGTTGGGACAGGCAAAATGAGCAGTTCTTC; CDR3aa: CASSWDRQNEQFF
j_gene: TRBJ2-1; abundance: NA; d_gene: TRBD2; v_gene: TRBV19; CDR3nt: TGTGCCAGTAGTCCCAGACTAGCGGGGGGTAAGAGCTCCTACAATGAGCAGTTCTTC; CDR3aa: CASSPRLAGGKSSYNEQFF
j_gene: TRBJ2-1; abundance: NA; d_gene: NA; v_gene: TRBV15; CDR3nt: TGTGCCACCAGCAGAGCTGGAGGGCCGGTCAATGAGCAGTTCTTC; CDR3aa: CATSRAGGPVNEQFF
j_gene: TRBJ2-7; abundance: NA; d_gene: TRBD1; v_gene: TRBV6-5; CDR3nt: TGTGCCAGCAGTTGGTCGGGACAGGGGGCGCCCGAGCAGTACTTC; CDR3aa: CASSWSGQGAPEQYF
j_gene: TRBJ1-2; abundance: NA; d_gene: TRBD1; v_gene: TRBV6-5; CDR3nt: TGTGCCAGCAGTCCTGACAGGGGTAACTATGGCTACACCTTC; CDR3aa: CASSPDRGNYGYTF
j_gene: TRBJ2-7; abundance: NA; d_gene: NA; v_gene: TRBV4-1; CDR3nt: TGCGCCAGCAGCCAAGAAGTTAAGCACGCCTACGAGCAGTACTTC; CDR3aa: CASSQEVKHAYEQYF
j_gene: TRBJ1-3; abundance: NA; d_gene: NA; v_gene: TRBV18; CDR3nt: TGTGCCAGCTCACCACCACCCTACAGGGATGGAAACACCATATATTTT; CDR3aa: CASSPPPYRDGNTIYF
j_gene: TRBJ2-7; abundance: NA; d_gene: NA; v_gene: TRBV20-1; CDR3nt: TGCAGTGCCAACGGTTCCTACGAGCAGTACTTC; CDR3aa: CSANGSYEQYF
j_gene: TRBJ2-7; abundance: NA; d_gene: NA; v_gene: TRBV10-2; CDR3nt: TGCGCCAGCAGAAATAACTACGAGCAGTACTTC; CDR3aa: CASRNNYEQYF
j_gene: TRBJ2-7; abundance: NA; d_gene: TRBD2; v_gene: TRBV29-1; CDR3nt: TGCAGCGCCTCCGGGACTAGCGGGAGGGTAACCTACGAGCAGTACTTC; CDR3aa: CSASGTSGRVTYEQYF
j_gene: TRBJ2-7; abundance: NA; d_gene: TRBD1; v_gene: TRBV14; CDR3nt: TGTGCCAGCAGCCAACAAAGGGACAGGGGGAGGTACGAGCAGTACTTC; CDR3aa: CASSQQRDRGRYEQYF
j_gene: TRBJ1-1; abundance: NA; d_gene: TRBD1; v_gene: TRBV6-1; CDR3nt: TGTGCCAGCAGTGAAGGGACAGGGGATTCCGAAGCTTTCTTT; CDR3aa: CASSEGTGDSEAFF
j_gene: TRBJ2-7; abundance: NA; d_gene: NA; v_gene: TRBV12-2; CDR3nt: TGTGCAAGTCGCTTCGGCCGCACCAAGGCGGGGGGCGCGCAGGAAGGGGAGCAGTACTTC; CDR3aa: CASRFGRTKAGGAQEGEQYF
j_gene: TRBJ2-5; abundance: NA; d_gene: TRBD2; v_gene: TRBV19; CDR3nt: TGTGCCAGTAGTGCCGGGACTAGCATAGAGACCCAGTACTTC; CDR3aa: CASSAGTSIETQYF
j_gene: TRBJ1-5; abundance: NA; d_gene: NA; v_gene: TRBV30; CDR3nt: TGTGCCTGGAGTGTACGAGGGAGATACAATCAGCCCCAGCATTTT; CDR3aa: CAWSVRGRYNQPQHF
j_gene: TRBJ2-3; abundance: NA; d_gene: TRBD2; v_gene: TRBV5-1; CDR3nt: TGCGCCAGCAGCACACGACTAGCGGGCCTACCACCCAGCACAGATACGCAGTATTTT; CDR3aa: CASSTRLAGLPPSTDTQYF
j_gene: TRBJ2-5; abundance: NA; d_gene: TRBD2; v_gene: TRBV10-3; CDR3nt: TGTGCCATCAGCATGGGACTAGCGGGACAAGAGACCCAGTACTTC; CDR3aa: CAISMGLAGQETQYF
j_gene: TRBJ2-7; abundance: NA; d_gene: NA; v_gene: TRBV25-1; CDR3nt: TGTGCCAGCAGTGAATGGCAGGGGTCCTACGAGCAGTACTTC; CDR3aa: CASSEWQGSYEQYF
j_gene: TRBJ2-7; abundance: NA; d_gene: TRBD2; v_gene: TRBV7-2; CDR3nt: TGTGCCAGCAGCTTGGCTGGCGGGGGTGTCTCCTACGAGCAGTACTTC; CDR3aa: CASSLAGGGVSYEQYF
j_gene: TRBJ2-1; abundance: NA; d_gene: TRBD2; v_gene: TRBV4-1; CDR3nt: TGCGCCAGCAGCCACGAGGGGAGCGGGAGGGCCGGGTCCTACAATGAGCAGTTCTTC; CDR3aa: CASSHEGSGRAGSYNEQFF
j_gene: TRBJ1-2; abundance: once; d_gene: TRBD1; v_gene: TRBV27; CDR3nt: TGTGCCAGCAGTACATCCCGGGACAGGGTGGAAGGCTACACCTTC; CDR3aa: CASSTSRDRVEGYTF
j_gene: TRBJ2-7; abundance: NA; d_gene: TRBD2; v_gene: TRBV7-8; CDR3nt: TGTGCCAGCAGCTTTTCTCTACTAGCGCGGGAGCAGTACTTC; CDR3aa: CASSFSLLAREQYF
j_gene: TRBJ2-1; abundance: NA; d_gene: NA; v_gene: TRBV15; CDR3nt: TGTGCCACCAGCAGGCGGTCCCTAGGATTGTCAATGGGTGAGCAGTTCTTC; CDR3aa: CATSRRSLGLSMGEQFF
j_gene: TRBJ1-2; abundance: once; d_gene: NA; v_gene: TRBV7-2; CDR3nt: TGTGCCAGCAGCCAAACCCTCAGGGTCTATGGCTACACCTTC; CDR3aa: CASSQTLRVYGYTF
j_gene: TRBJ2-1; abundance: NA; d_gene: NA; v_gene: TRBV18; CDR3nt: TGTGCCAGCTCACCTGGACTCTCCTACAATGAGCAGTTCTTC; CDR3aa: CASSPGLSYNEQFF
j_gene: TRBJ2-7; abundance: NA; d_gene: NA; v_gene: TRBV7-2; CDR3nt: TGTGCCAGCAGCTTAATCCCCCTATCCTACGAGCAGTACTTC; CDR3aa: CASSLIPLSYEQYF
j_gene: TRBJ1-5; abundance: NA; d_gene: NA; v_gene: TRBV15; CDR3nt: TGTGCCACCAGCAGAGGTGGGGGGGCGGGCAATCAGCCCCAGCATTTT; CDR3aa: CATSRGGGAGNQPQHF
j_gene: TRBJ2-2; abundance: NA; d_gene: TRBD2; v_gene: TRBV9; CDR3nt: TGTGCCAGCAGCGTAGAAAGCGGGGACGACACCGGGGAGCTGTTTTTT; CDR3aa: CASSVESGDDTGELFF
j_gene: TRBJ2-1; abundance: once; d_gene: TRBD2; v_gene: TRBV19; CDR3nt: TGTGCCAGTACCGAACTGGGGGAGGGCCGTTATGAGCAGTTCTTC; CDR3aa: CASTELGEGRYEQFF
j_gene: TRBJ1-1; abundance: NA; d_gene: TRBD1; v_gene: TRBV6-1; CDR3nt: TGTGCCAGCAGCGACAGGGTGGGAGCTTTCTTT; CDR3aa: CASSDRVGAFF
j_gene: TRBJ1-1; abundance: few; d_gene: NA; v_gene: TRBV7-9; CDR3nt: TGTGCCAGCAGCTTAGGAAAGACAGGACGGAACACTGAAGCTTTCTTT; CDR3aa: CASSLGKTGRNTEAFF
j_gene: TRBJ2-1; abundance: few; d_gene: TRBD2; v_gene: TRBV11-2; CDR3nt: TGTGCCAGCAGCCGGGCGACTAGCGATACGACCTCCTACAATGAGCAGTTCTTC; CDR3aa: CASSRATSDTTSYNEQFF
j_gene: TRBJ2-2; abundance: NA; d_gene: NA; v_gene: TRBV4-3; CDR3nt: TGCGCCAGCAGCCAAAATCGCCCCCCGGGGTTTGCGAACACCGGGGAGCTGTTTTTT; CDR3aa: CASSQNRPPGFANTGELFF
j_gene: TRBJ2-7; abundance: NA; d_gene: NA; v_gene: TRBV11-2; CDR3nt: TGTGCCAGCAGCTCCCCGGGTTTTAGCTACGAGCAGTACTTC; CDR3aa: CASSSPGFSYEQYF
j_gene: TRBJ1-6; abundance: NA; d_gene: NA; v_gene: TRBV4-3; CDR3nt: TGCGCCAGCAGCCAAGATAACAGCATTCGACATTCACCCCTCCGCTTT; CDR3aa: CASSQDNSIRHSPLRF
j_gene: TRBJ2-1; abundance: NA; d_gene: TRBD2; v_gene: TRBV4-2; CDR3nt: TGTGCCAGCAGCCAAGAGGGGGGGACTAGCGGGGGAAACCCCGTAGGTGAGCAGTTCTTC; CDR3aa: CASSQEGGTSGGNPVGEQFF
j_gene: TRBJ1-6; abundance: NA; d_gene: NA; v_gene: TRBV28; CDR3nt: TGTGCCAGCCTCGGGGGTCCCCCTTTTTCACCCCTCCACTTT; CDR3aa: CASLGGPPFSPLHF
j_gene: TRBJ2-3; abundance: NA; d_gene: TRBD2; v_gene: TRBV29-1; CDR3nt: TGCAGCGGGAGAGGGGCGGGGGGAGATACGCAGTATTTT; CDR3aa: CSGRGAGGDTQYF
j_gene: TRBJ2-1; abundance: once; d_gene: NA; v_gene: TRBV9; CDR3nt: TGTGCCAGCAGCGTAGATCGGGGGTCCTACAATGAGCAGTTCTTC; CDR3aa: CASSVDRGSYNEQFF
j_gene: TRBJ2-2; abundance: few; d_gene: TRBD2; v_gene: TRBV2; CDR3nt: TGTGCCAGCAGTGAAGATCCGACTAGCGGTTACACCGGGGAGCTGTTTTTT; CDR3aa: CASSEDPTSGYTGELFF
j_gene: TRBJ2-2; abundance: NA; d_gene: NA; v_gene: TRBV4-1; CDR3nt: TGCGCCAGCAGTTACCCGGAGACAGGGAACACCGGGGAGCTGTTTTTT; CDR3aa: CASSYPETGNTGELFF
j_gene: TRBJ2-7; abundance: NA; d_gene: NA; v_gene: TRBV30; CDR3nt: TGTGCCTGGCGTCATCACGTAGTTAGCGGCTCCTACGAGCAGTACTTC; CDR3aa: CAWRHHVVSGSYEQYF
j_gene: TRBJ2-3; abundance: NA; d_gene: NA; v_gene: TRBV2; CDR3nt: TGTGCCAGCAGTCTTCGAACGGGATGGAGCACAGATACGCAGTATTTT; CDR3aa: CASSLRTGWSTDTQYF
j_gene: TRBJ2-7; abundance: NA; d_gene: TRBD2; v_gene: TRBV6-5; CDR3nt: TGTGCCAGCAGTTCTCCGGGACTATTCCTCGAGCAGTACTTC; CDR3aa: CASSSPGLFLEQYF
j_gene: TRBJ2-5; abundance: NA; d_gene: NA; v_gene: TRBV2; CDR3nt: TGTGCCAGCAGTGAAGTCAGGGTCCGGGGGGAGACCCAGTACTTC; CDR3aa: CASSEVRVRGETQYF
j_gene: TRBJ2-7; abundance: NA; d_gene: NA; v_gene: TRBV6-1; CDR3nt: TGTGCCAGCAGTGACAGGCCCTACGAGCAGTACTTC; CDR3aa: CASSDRPYEQYF
j_gene: TRBJ1-1; abundance: NA; d_gene: TRBD1; v_gene: TRBV30; CDR3nt: TGTGCCTGGAGCACCTTCAGCTACAGGGGGCGGAGGACTGAAGCTTTCTTT; CDR3aa: CAWSTFSYRGRRTEAFF
j_gene: TRBJ1-2; abundance: once; d_gene: NA; v_gene: TRBV28; CDR3nt: TGTGCCAGCAGTTTTCAGGGGACCGACTATGGCTACACCTTC; CDR3aa: CASSFQGTDYGYTF
j_gene: TRBJ2-1; abundance: NA; d_gene: TRBD2; v_gene: TRBV10-2; CDR3nt: TGCGCCAGCAGAGAAACCGGGACTAACTACAATGAGCAGTTCTTC; CDR3aa: CASRETGTNYNEQFF
j_gene: TRBJ1-2; abundance: NA; d_gene: NA; v_gene: TRBV4-3; CDR3nt: TGCGCCAGCAGCCAAGATGCGCAGGGGCATGGCTACACCTTC; CDR3aa: CASSQDAQGHGYTF
j_gene: TRBJ2-2; abundance: NA; d_gene: NA; v_gene: TRBV19; CDR3nt: TGTGCCAGTAGTATGGGACTCAACGCACGAGGGGACACCGGGGAGCTGTTTTTT; CDR3aa: CASSMGLNARGDTGELFF
j_gene: TRBJ2-5; abundance: NA; d_gene: NA; v_gene: TRBV15; CDR3nt: TGTGCCACCGAGACGAGAGGGTATATGGAGACCCAGTACTTC; CDR3aa: CATETRGYMETQYF
j_gene: TRBJ1-5; abundance: NA; d_gene: TRBD1; v_gene: TRBV7-9; CDR3nt: TGTGCCAGCAGCTTAGGACAGGGACTTAAGCCCCAGCATTTT; CDR3aa: CASSLGQGLKPQHF
j_gene: TRBJ2-7; abundance: few; d_gene: NA; v_gene: TRBV11-2; CDR3nt: TGTGCCAGCAGTATCAAGACAAAGAGCTACGAGCAGTACTTC; CDR3aa: CASSIKTKSYEQYF
j_gene: TRBJ2-4; abundance: NA; d_gene: TRBD1; v_gene: TRBV28; CDR3nt: TGTGCCAGCAGTTTTCCCGGGACAGGGAGATACATTCAGTACTTC; CDR3aa: CASSFPGTGRYIQYF
j_gene: TRBJ2-5; abundance: NA; d_gene: TRBD2; v_gene: TRBV4-1; CDR3nt: TGCGCCAGCAGCCAGGGGACTAGCGGGGGGACGTACCAAGAGACCCAGTACTTC; CDR3aa: CASSQGTSGGTYQETQYF
j_gene: TRBJ1-1; abundance: NA; d_gene: TRBD1; v_gene: TRBV4-3; CDR3nt: TGCGCCAGCAGCCACGTGGACAGGGGGGTCACCCTCAACACTGAAGCTTTCTTT; CDR3aa: CASSHVDRGVTLNTEAFF
j_gene: TRBJ2-7; abundance: NA; d_gene: TRBD1; v_gene: TRBV5-4; CDR3nt: TGTGCCAGCAGCTCTTTGATGGCAGGGGGCCACTGTGGAGAGCAGTACTTC; CDR3aa: CASSSLMAGGHCGEQYF
j_gene: TRBJ2-2; abundance: NA; d_gene: TRBD2; v_gene: TRBV7-2; CDR3nt: TGTGCCAGCAGCACCGGGGGGATGGGGACCGGGGAGCTGTTTTTT; CDR3aa: CASSTGGMGTGELFF
j_gene: TRBJ1-5; abundance: NA; d_gene: TRBD1; v_gene: TRBV28; CDR3nt: TGTGCCAGCAGCCAGGACAGGGATGGGAGCAATCAGCCCCAGCATTTT; CDR3aa: CASSQDRDGSNQPQHF